This TCR beta chain comes out of a study of regulatory T cells. Study observations and caveats: In CD3G-deficient patients, conventional CD4+ T cells were enriched for hydrophobic CDR3 residues at positions 6 and 7.

About this clone: Antigen specificity is unknown.

A couple of CD3G-deficient patients had more severe autoimmunity; all had some. At testing, patients were 2 to 39 years old, with reduced naive and increased memory T-cell proportions. Sorting split CD4+ cells into CD25-high CD127-low Tregs and CD25-low CD127-high conventional T cells. This CDR3 is 15 amino acids long. Germline V CDR1 and CDR2: SGHVS, FQNEAQ. J gave up 6 bases and V 1 base, and 4 bases lay outside the gene matches. The PCR used 52 TRBV and 13 TRBJ primers. Method: immunoSEQ multiplex PCR; TCRdb's copy keeps in-frame clones and lacks some. Among 20,000 to 25,000 clones listed, about 88% were seen once.

This receptor was taken from a child aged 5-17 years with CD3G deficiency. Sequences were obtained from conventional CD4+ T cells sorted from blood. This chain links TRBV7-8 with TRBJ2-7; 12 nucleotides agree with TRBD1. Here the CDR3 DNA reads TGTGCCAGCAGCTTAGGGGACAGGGGGCTATTCGAGCAGTACTTC. As protein: CASSLGDRGLFEQYF. Filled out from reference TRBV7-8 and TRBJ2-7, the complete variable domain reads GAGVSQSPRYKVAKRGQDVALRCDPISGHVSLFWYQQALGQGPEFLTYFQNEAQLDKSGLPSDRFFAERPEGSVSTLKIQRTQQEDSAVYLCASSLGDRGLFEQYFGPGTRLTVT.